The clone carrying this T cell receptor beta chain was observed at least ten times. Antigen: not known. Unfractionated whole blood served as the source for total RNA extraction. The data originate from a study of human T cells and chemical hapten exposure. Study-level information: It was small differences in pooled library volume that mainly caused per-sample TCR yields to vary.

Study outcomes and limitations: The study found that DPC sensitization did not change TCRs above 1 in 1000 frequency.

Germline CDR1 SGDLS, CDR2 YYNGEE. Trimming stripped 1 base from V and 7 bases from J, with 9 bases between. There are 13 residues in the CDR3. The library gave individual cDNA molecules unique molecular identifiers. In the authors' workflow: From around 25,000 to 690,000 TCRs were found per sample, with a median of around 100,000. In TCRdb, the reads were re-called with MiXCR into one record per CDR3 protein. For this entry, the V and J calls and clone size follow TCRdb and not the study's own pipeline. The table records 95,000 to 150,000 distinct CDR3 sequences, over 7% of them present only once. The sequence came from a human donor in good health. Some clones in this sample may be carry-over from other donors' samples. Source material: whole blood. The rearrangement links TRBV9 to TRBJ1-5; D gene uncertain. The CDR3 protein is CASSVSAEQPQHF. DNA of the CDR3: TGTGCCAGCAGCGTAAGTGCTGAACAGCCCCAGCATTTT.